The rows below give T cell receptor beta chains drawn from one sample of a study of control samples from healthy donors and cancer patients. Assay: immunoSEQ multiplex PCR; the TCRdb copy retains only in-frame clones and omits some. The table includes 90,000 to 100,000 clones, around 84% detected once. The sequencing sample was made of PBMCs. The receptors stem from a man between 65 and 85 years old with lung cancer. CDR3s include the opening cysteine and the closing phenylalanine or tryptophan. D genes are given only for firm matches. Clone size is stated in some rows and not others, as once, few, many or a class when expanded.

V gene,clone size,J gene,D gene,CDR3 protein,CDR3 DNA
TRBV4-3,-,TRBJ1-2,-,CASSQVILSNYGYTF,TGCGCCAGCAGCCAAGTTATCCTATCCAACTATGGCTACACCTTC
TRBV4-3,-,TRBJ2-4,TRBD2,CASSQGTNPQNIQYF,TGCGCCAGCAGCCAGGGGACTAATCCCCAAAACATTCAGTACTTC
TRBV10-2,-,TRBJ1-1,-,CASSSEVNTEAFF,TGCGCCAGCAGCAGCGAGGTGAACACTGAAGCTTTCTTT
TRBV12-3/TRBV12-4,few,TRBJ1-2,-,CASSFRVNYGYTF,TGTGCCAGCAGTTTTAGGGTTAACTATGGCTACACCTTC
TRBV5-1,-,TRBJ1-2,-,CASSRDTNYGYTF,TGCGCCAGCAGCCGGGACACCAACTATGGCTACACCTTC
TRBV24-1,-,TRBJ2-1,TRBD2,CATSDARGGNEQFF,TGTGCCACCAGTGATGCCCGGGGGGGGAATGAGCAGTTCTTC
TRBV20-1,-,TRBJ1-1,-,CSAPLREAFF,TGCAGTGCCCCCCTTCGGGAAGCTTTCTTT
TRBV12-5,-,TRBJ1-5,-,CASGFNQPQHF,TGTGCTAGTGGTTTCAATCAGCCCCAGCATTTT
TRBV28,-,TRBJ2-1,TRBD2,CASSLSRGLGTSYNEQFF,TGTGCCAGCAGTTTATCCCGGGGACTAGGAACCTCCTACAATGAGCAGTTCTTC
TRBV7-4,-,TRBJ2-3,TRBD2,CASSLDSFKLAGGGTDTQYF,TGTGCCAGCAGCTTAGATAGTTTTAAACTAGCGGGGGGAGGCACAGATACGCAGTATTTT
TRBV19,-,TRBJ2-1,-,CASSAYNEQFF,TGTGCCAGTAGCGCATACAATGAGCAGTTCTTC
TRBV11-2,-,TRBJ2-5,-,CASSLGTYIQETQYF,TGTGCCAGCAGCCTGGGGACTTACATCCAAGAGACCCAGTACTTC
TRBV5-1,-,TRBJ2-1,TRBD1,CASSHRTGVYNEQFF,TGCGCCAGCAGCCACAGGACAGGGGTCTACAATGAGCAGTTCTTC
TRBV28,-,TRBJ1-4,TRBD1,CASSLDRVEKLFF,TGTGCCAGCAGCTTGGACAGGGTTGAAAAACTGTTTTTT
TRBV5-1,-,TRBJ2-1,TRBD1,CASSLTGENSYNEQFF,TGCGCCAGCAGCTTGACAGGGGAAAACTCCTACAATGAGCAGTTCTTC
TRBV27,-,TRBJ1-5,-,CASRSLQGAYSNQPQHF,TGTGCCAGCCGGTCCCTTCAGGGAGCTTATAGCAATCAGCCCCAGCATTTT
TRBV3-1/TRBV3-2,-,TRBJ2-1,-,CASSPRGRGRTSYNEQFF,TGTGCCAGCAGCCCCAGGGGCAGGGGCCGAACGTCCTACAATGAGCAGTTCTTC
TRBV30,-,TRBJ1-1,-,CAWSLRQVSRGTEAFF,TGTGCCTGGAGCCTCCGACAGGTCTCCCGGGGAACTGAAGCTTTCTTT
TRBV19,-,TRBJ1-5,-,CASSIDRPGDQPQHF,TGTGCCAGTAGTATAGATCGGCCAGGGGATCAGCCCCAGCATTTT
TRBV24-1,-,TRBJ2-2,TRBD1,CATSSYRGPGELFF,TGTGCCACCAGTTCTTACAGGGGCCCCGGGGAGCTGTTTTTT
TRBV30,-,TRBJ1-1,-,CAWNMFGNTEAFF,TGTGCCTGGAATATGTTTGGGAACACTGAAGCTTTCTTT
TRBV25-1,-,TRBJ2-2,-,CASSPRVSRGELFF,TGTGCCAGCAGTCCACGGGTCTCCAGGGGGGAGCTGTTTTTT
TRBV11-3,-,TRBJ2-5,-,CASSLGGASERKTQYF,TGTGCCAGCAGCTTAGGTGGTGCCTCTGAGAGGAAGACCCAGTACTTC
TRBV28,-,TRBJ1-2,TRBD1,CASSLFGTGEKANYGYTF,TGTGCCAGCAGCTTATTCGGGACAGGGGAGAAAGCTAACTATGGCTACACCTTC
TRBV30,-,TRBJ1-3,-,CAWTHHPSGNTIYF,TGTGCCTGGACGCACCACCCCTCTGGAAACACCATATATTTT
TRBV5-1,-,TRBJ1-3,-,CASSLGSPPRDTIYF,TGCGCCAGCAGCTTGGGAAGCCCTCCGAGGGACACCATATATTTT
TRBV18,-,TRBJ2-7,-,CASSAQEVEQYF,TGTGCCAGCTCAGCACAGGAGGTTGAGCAGTACTTC